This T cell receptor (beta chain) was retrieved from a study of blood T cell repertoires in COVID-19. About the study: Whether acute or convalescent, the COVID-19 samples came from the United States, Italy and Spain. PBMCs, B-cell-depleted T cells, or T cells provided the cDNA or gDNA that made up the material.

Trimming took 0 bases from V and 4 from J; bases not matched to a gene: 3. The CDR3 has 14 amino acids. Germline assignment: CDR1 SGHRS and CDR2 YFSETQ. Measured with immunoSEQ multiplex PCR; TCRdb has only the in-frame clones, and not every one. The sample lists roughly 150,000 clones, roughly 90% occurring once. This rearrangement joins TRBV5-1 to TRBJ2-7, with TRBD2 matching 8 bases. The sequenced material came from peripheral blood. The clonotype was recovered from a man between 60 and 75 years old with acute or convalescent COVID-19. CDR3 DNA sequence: TGCGCCAGCAGCTTGGAACCGGGGGGGTACGAGCAGTACTTC. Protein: CASSLEPGGYEQYF.